The clone carrying this TCR beta chain has a count of ten or more. The antigen is undetermined. Building the TCR beta libraries relied on iRepertoire HTBI primers, and CDR3 regions underwent Arm-PCR. From the multiplex PCR reads, TCRdb called clonotypes with MiXCR, one entry per CDR3 protein. The data contain hundreds of thousands of distinct CDR3 sequences, around 15% of them seen just once; the ten biggest clones take up around 25%. Time point given: newly diagnosed GD, antithyroid drugs for less than 3 months. Scientists built the TCR library using RNA that was extracted from PBMCs. Trimming cost V 5 bases and J 3 bases; bases outside gene matches: 4. CDR1 is MDHEN and CDR2 is SYDVKM in the germline V gene. The CDR3 is made up of 14 amino acids. The entry originates in a study of regulatory T cells in long-lasting Graves disease. General study points: TCR diversity was lower in persistent than newly diagnosed Graves' disease. Favoring TRBV28, TRBJ1-2 and TRBJ2-5 was a feature seen in persistent disease.

The sample also formed part of further work on T cells in Graves' hyperthyroidism and ophthalmopathy. That source adds: Most clonotypes expanded in the thyroid (above 0.001) were also present in blood. Model output signaled ophthalmopathy a median 6.5 months ahead of onset.

Material: peripheral blood mononuclear cells (PBMCs), obtained at new diagnosis, from a patient treated with antithyroid drugs. The receptor was isolated from a woman aged 35 to 60 with Graves disease. The chain carries TRBV28 and TRBJ1-2; 9 bases fit TRBD1. The DNA of the CDR3 is TGTGCCAGCAGTACAGGGGGCCCTTACTATGGCTACACCTTC. This gives the protein CASSTGGPYYGYTF.